The rows below give T cell receptor beta chains drawn from one sample of a study of cytomegalovirus exposure and HLA in healthy donors. The assay was immunoSEQ multiplex PCR, and TCRdb's table has in-frame clones only and misses some. The table lists about 130,000 clones, approximately 77% of them singletons. The sample was PBMCs. The receptors derive from a man aged 25 to 40 in good health and CMV-seronegative. The CDR3 runs from the conserved cysteine through the conserved F or W. D genes are given only for firm matches. The size of a clone is reported for some rows only, either as once, few or many, or as a class for expanded clones.

TGTGCCAGCTCTTCCCTCCAGGGCCAAGATCAGCCCCAGCATTTT,CASSSLQGQDQPQHF,-,TRBV18,-,TRBJ1-5
TGCAGCGCCAAGGGGCCATCCACTTTGAACACTGAAGCTTTCTTT,CSAKGPSTLNTEAFF,-,TRBV29-1,-,TRBJ1-1
TGTGCCAGCAGTGAGTTCTCCGGACTAGCAGTCAATGAGCAGTTCTTC,CASSEFSGLAVNEQFF,-,TRBV6-1,TRBD2,TRBJ2-1
TGCGCCAGCAGCTTGGTAGCGGGAGGCCACAATGAGCAGTTCTTC,CASSLVAGGHNEQFF,few,TRBV5-1,TRBD2,TRBJ2-1
TGTGCCAGCAGCACAACAGGGGGAGGCTCCTACGAGCAGTACTTC,CASSTTGGGSYEQYF,-,TRBV7-3,TRBD1,TRBJ2-7
TGTGCCAGCAGCTTCCTCTCTAGCGGGAAGGGGGGCTACTACGAGCAGTACTTC,CASSFLSSGKGGYYEQYF,-,TRBV7-9,TRBD2,TRBJ2-7
TGTGCCAGCAGTTTTTTCGGGAGTTACGAGCAGTACTTC,CASSFFGSYEQYF,-,TRBV28,-,TRBJ2-7
TGTGCCAGTACCCCCGGGACAGGGGTTGGAAACACCATATATTTT,CASTPGTGVGNTIYF,few,TRBV19,TRBD1,TRBJ1-3
TGTGCCAGCAGTGAAGCCAGCGGGAGAGGATACGAGCAGTACTTC,CASSEASGRGYEQYF,few,TRBV2,TRBD2,TRBJ2-7
TGTGCCAGCAGTTACGCAGGAGAGAGCGGTCAGCCCCAGCATTTT,CASSYAGESGQPQHF,-,TRBV6-5,-,TRBJ1-5
TGTGCCAGCAGTTTGACAGGGGGTAACATTCAGTACTTC,CASSLTGGNIQYF,-,TRBV27,TRBD1,TRBJ2-4
TGTGCCAGCAGCTTAGAGCACAGAGAGGGTATTTACACCTTC,CASSLEHREGIYTF,-,TRBV13,-,TRBJ1-2
TGTGCCAGCAGTTTATTTTTCCCCCCGGGACTAGCGGGACTGAACACCGGGGAGCTGTTTTTT,CASSLFFPPGLAGLNTGELFF,-,TRBV28,TRBD2,TRBJ2-2
TGTGCCAGCAGCCTCCCCGAACAAAATGAGCAGTTCTTC,CASSLPEQNEQFF,-,TRBV7-3,-,TRBJ2-1
TGTGCCAGCAGCTTGGGACAGGGTTTTGGAGAAGCTTTCTTT,CASSLGQGFGEAFF,-,TRBV13,TRBD1,TRBJ1-1
TGTGCCTCGACAGGAGGTCTAGCGGGCGGAGATACGCAGTATTTT,CASTGGLAGGDTQYF,once,TRBV28,TRBD2,TRBJ2-3
TGTGCCATCGGTTGGGGGGTGCGGGAACGAACTAGCACAGATACGCAGTATTTT,CAIGWGVRERTSTDTQYF,-,TRBV10-3,-,TRBJ2-3
TGTGCCAGCAGCTTAGTAGGGTACGGACAAAGTAATGAAAAACTGTTTTTT,CASSLVGYGQSNEKLFF,-,TRBV11-2,-,TRBJ1-4
TGTGCCAGCAGTTTGGAGCTAGCGGGAGGGCCTCAGCATGACCCCAATGAGCAGTTCTTC,CASSLELAGGPQHDPNEQFF,-,TRBV28,TRBD2,TRBJ2-1
TGTGCCAGCAGGTTGGGGGACAGGGGATACTATGGCTACACCTTC,CASRLGDRGYYGYTF,-,TRBV5-6,TRBD1,TRBJ1-2
TGTGCCTCCGGGACAGAAATAAACGAGCAGTACTTC,CASGTEINEQYF,few,TRBV30,TRBD1,TRBJ2-7
TGTGCCAGCAGCCAAGATACGGGGTTCAGCAATCAGCCCCAGCATTTT,CASSQDTGFSNQPQHF,-,TRBV4-2,-,TRBJ1-5
TGTGCCAGTAGTACCGGGACAGGGGCTAATGAAAAACTGTTTTTT,CASSTGTGANEKLFF,-,TRBV19,TRBD1,TRBJ1-4
TGTGCCAGCAGTGAAGGCGGGGCTATGGATGAAAAACTGTTTTTT,CASSEGGAMDEKLFF,-,TRBV2,-,TRBJ1-4
TGTGCCAGCAGCTTAGTGGGGAGCTCCTACAATGAGCAGTTCTTC,CASSLVGSSYNEQFF,once,TRBV7-9,-,TRBJ2-1
TGTGCCAGCAGTGTTATGACAGGCAGCACAGATACGCAGTATTTT,CASSVMTGSTDTQYF,-,TRBV25-1,-,TRBJ2-3
TGTGCCAGCAGTTTAGACTTTTTAACCGGGGAGCTGTTTTTT,CASSLDFLTGELFF,-,TRBV28,-,TRBJ2-2
TGTGCCAGTAGTATCCTTGAGGGCTACGGAAACACCATATATTTT,CASSILEGYGNTIYF,-,TRBV19,-,TRBJ1-3
TGTGCCAGTAGTATAGCGGGACAGGGTCCCTACGAGCAGTACTTC,CASSIAGQGPYEQYF,-,TRBV19,TRBD1,TRBJ2-7
TGCGCCAGCAGCTTGGGACAGGACCCCACAGATACGCAGTATTTT,CASSLGQDPTDTQYF,-,TRBV5-1,-,TRBJ2-3
TGTGCCAGCAGTTACGCCTTACCTCAAAGCGGGAGGAGGTCAAATGAGCAGTTCTTC,CASSYALPQSGRRSNEQFF,-,TRBV6-8,TRBD2,TRBJ2-1
TGTGCCAGCAGTTATGGGACTAGCGGTTACACAGATACGCAGTATTTT,CASSYGTSGYTDTQYF,once,TRBV6-6,TRBD2,TRBJ2-3
TGTGCCAGCAGTTTAACAGGGGGCAACTACGAGCAGTACTTC,CASSLTGGNYEQYF,-,TRBV28,TRBD1,TRBJ2-7
TGTGCCTCGCAAACAGGGGGATTCGGACGTGAGCAGTTCTTC,CASQTGGFGREQFF,few,TRBV30,TRBD1,TRBJ2-1
TGTGCCAGCAGCCCAGAGGCAGGGGTTGGAAACACCATATATTTT,CASSPEAGVGNTIYF,-,TRBV9,-,TRBJ1-3